The 26 T cell receptor beta chains listed next were all sequenced from one sample in a study of PD-1 blockade in classical Hodgkin lymphoma. No patient escaped relapse after autologous stem cell transplantation, and brentuximab vedotin exposure varied. Sequencing used immunoSEQ multiplex PCR; TCRdb keeps in-frame clones, though not all of them. In the table there are more than 45,000 clones, around 73% of which are singletons. This specimen consisted of peripheral blood mononuclear cells (PBMCs), obtained before the second cycle of nivolumab. The origin of the receptors is a human donor with classical Hodgkin lymphoma.

This clone was seen only once. The V call is TRBV19, the J call TRBJ2-7; TRBD2 is a possible D gene (5 bases). V was trimmed by 7 bases and J by 6 bases, leaving 19 bases between them. CDR1 and CDR2 from the germline V gene are LNHDA and SQIVND (reference sequence). The CDR3 has 14 amino acids. The CDR3 sequence: CASNSPGLLREQYF. CDR3 coding DNA: TGTGCCAGTAATTCTCCAGGACTCCTTCGCGAGCAGTACTTC.

The chain recombines TRBV11-1 with TRBJ2-3; the match to TRBD1 covers 11 bases. Germline V CDR1 and CDR2: SGHAT, FQDESV (reference sequence). The CDR3 has 15 amino acids. V lost 5 bases, J lost 8 bases, and 9 bases stayed unmatched. CDR3 coding DNA: TGTGCCAGCAGCCTCCCGGGACAGGGGGGCCCTACGCAGTATTTT. It yields the protein CASSLPGQGGPTQYF. The complete variable domain, with remaining parts taken from reference TRBV11-1 and TRBJ2-3, reads EAEVAQSPRYKITEKSQAVAFWCDPISGHATLYWYRQILGQGPELLVQFQDESVVDDSQLPKDRFSAERLKGVDSTLKIQPAELGDSAMYLCASSLPGQGGPTQYFGPGTRLTVL.

This clone was counted a few times. The genes are TRBV11-2 and TRBJ1-3; D is undetermined. Trimming removed 1 base from V and 1 base from J, with 11 bases in between. The CDR3 loop spans 16 amino acids. Germline values: CDR1 SGHAT, CDR2 FQNNGV. This chain's CDR3 is CASSLGGYTSGNTIYF. CDR3 DNA sequence: TGTGCCAGCAGCTTAGGCGGGTACACTTCTGGAAACACCATATATTTT.

This chain uses TRBV27 with TRBJ2-5, with 9 bases fitting TRBD1. Germline-derived CDR1 and CDR2 are MNHEY and SMNVEV (reference sequence). Trimming removed 1 base from V and 5 bases from J; junction bases left unmatched: 8. CDR3 length: 16 residues. The DNA of the CDR3 is TGTGCCAGCAGTTTATATTGGACAGGGGTTGGGGAGACCCAGTACTTC. Translated, it gives CASSLYWTGVGETQYF.

This chain links TRBV14 with TRBJ2-7; 9 bases agree with TRBD1. From germline, CDR1 is SGHDN and CDR2 FVKESK. J gave up 3 bases and V 2 bases, and 17 bases lay outside the gene matches. The CDR3 runs 19 residues. The DNA of the CDR3 is TGTGCCAGCAGCCAACTTCTTGGACAGGGGTTATTGTCCCACTACGAGCAGTACTTC. As protein: CASSQLLGQGLLSHYEQYF.

The V call is TRBV6-5, the J call TRBJ2-1, with a weak D call TRBD2 (6 bases). Germline V CDR1 and CDR2: MNHEY, SVGAGI. V gave up 6 bases and J gave up 5 bases, with 8 bases separating them. The CDR3 spans 12 residues. CDR3 nucleotides: TGTGCCAGCAGCGGGAGAAACAATGAGCAGTTCTTC. Translating it yields CASSGRNNEQFF.

The V gene is TRBV19, the J gene TRBJ2-5, with D unclear. The assigned J gene may be wrong: the sequence end matches TRBJ2-7 better. CDR1 LNHDA and CDR2 SQIVND come from the germline V gene (reference sequence). The CDR3 extends over 11 amino acids. CDR3 sequence (DNA): TGTGCCAGTAGCCTGGGCTACGAGCAGTACTTC. It translates to CASSLGYEQYF.

The chain joins TRBV7-2 to TRBJ2-1; D is unresolved. This CDR3 has 14 amino acids. V gave up 3 bases and J gave up 0 bases, with 6 bases separating them. In germline, CDR1 is SGHTA, CDR2 FQGNSA. The CDR3: CASSLLSSYNEQFF. CDR3 bases: TGTGCCAGCAGCTTGTTAAGCTCCTACAATGAGCAGTTCTTC.

The chain has TRBV29-1 and TRBJ2-5; D could derive from TRBD1 or TRBD2 (6 bases each). The CDR3 is 14 amino acids. Germline V lookup: CDR1 SQVTM, CDR2 ANQGSEA. V lost 4 bases and J 4 bases, leaving 16 bases between the germline ends. CDR3 in amino acids: CSVAPRGPGETQYF. As DNA, the CDR3 is TGCAGCGTTGCGCCCCGGGGGCCGGGAGAGACCCAGTACTTC.

CDR3 DNA: TGTGCCAGCAGTCCTCTAGCGGGAGAGCTCCACGAGCAGTACTTC. This sequence encodes CASSPLAGELHEQYF. The chain links TRBV6-5 to TRBJ2-5, with TRBD2 identical over 10 bases. Near its end, the DNA agrees better with TRBJ2-7, so the J call may be wrong. The CDR3 loop spans 15 amino acids. Per the germline V gene, CDR1 is MNHEY and CDR2 is SVGAGI.

J is TRBJ2-5 and V is TRBV6-6; 12 bases match TRBD2. Germline CDR1 and CDR2: MNHNY and SVGAGI (reference sequence). This CDR3 spans 16 amino acids. V was clipped by 7 bases and J by 4 bases; unmatched bases: 10. The DNA of the CDR3 is TGTGCCAGCAACCTAGCGGGAGGGCCGGCCAGAGAGACCCAGTACTTC. Residues: CASNLAGGPARETQYF.

The J gene is TRBJ1-2, the V gene TRBV28, with TRBD1 matching 7 bases. CDR3 length equals 15 residues. The junction had 11 bases not matched to a gene; V was cut back by 5 bases and J by 5 bases. Germline V gives CDR1 MDHEN, CDR2 SYDVKM. CDR3 nucleotides: TGTGCCAGCAGTCCCCTTTTCTCAGGGGGGTATGGCTACACCTTC. Translated: CASSPLFSGGYGYTF.

J is TRBJ1-5 and V is TRBV5-5; D gene ambiguous. Looked up from germline, CDR1 is SGHKS and CDR2 is YYEKEE (reference sequence). V was trimmed by 4 bases and J by 2 bases, leaving 10 bases between them. This CDR3 comprises 14 residues. The CDR3 DNA follows: TGTGCCAGCAGCCTAACGGGCGGCAATCAGCCCCAGCATTTT. It yields the protein CASSLTGGNQPQHF.

The chain employs TRBV10-3 and TRBJ2-6, with 11 bases lining up with TRBD1. Germline values: CDR1 ENHRY, CDR2 SYGVKD. The CDR3 is 19 amino acids. J was trimmed by 0 bases and V by 6 bases; bases with no gene match: 10. The CDR3 nucleotides are TGTGCCATCAGGGGAACGACGGGGACAGGGGGCTCTGGGGCCAACGTCCTGACTTTC. Protein product: CAIRGTTGTGGSGANVLTF.

This rearrangement joins TRBV5-5 to TRBJ2-5, with TRBD2 matching over 7 bases. V lost 3 bases and J lost 1; bases outside the gene matches: 0. Germline V gene sequence: CDR1 SGHKS, CDR2 YYEKEE (reference sequence). This CDR3 contains 13 residues. The CDR3 coding sequence is TGTGCCAGCAGCTGGGAGGGCCAAGAGACCCAGTACTTC. It is translated as CASSWEGQETQYF.

The chain combines TRBV14 with TRBJ2-5; 7 nucleotides match TRBD1. The CDR3 sequence is 15 residues long. The germline CDR1 and CDR2 sequences are SGHDN and FVKESK. With V trimmed by 2 bases and J by 5 bases, 8 bases remained unmatched. CDR3 loop: CASSQFKGAYETQYF. The CDR3, as DNA: TGTGCCAGCAGCCAATTTAAGGGGGCGTACGAGACCCAGTACTTC.

Of note for this clone: This specimen includes other DNA sequences encoding the same CDR3. CDR3 region: CASSYSGTYEQYF. CDR3 sequence (DNA): TGTGCCAGCAGTTACTCCGGCACCTACGAGCAGTACTTC. The chain recombines TRBV6-6 with TRBJ2-7, with unresolved D. Trimming stripped 0 bases from V and 2 bases from J, with 5 bases between. The CDR3 has 13 amino acids. CDR1 and CDR2 (germline): MNHNY, SVGAGI (reference sequence).

The chain links TRBV30 to TRBJ1-4; no definite D call. Germline CDR1 is GTSNPN and CDR2 is SVGIG (reference sequence). The CDR3 runs 16 residues. V lost 1 base to trimming and J lost 0 bases, with 12 bases between them. The CDR3 sequence is CAWSAPQFATNEKLFF. In DNA form, the CDR3 reads TGTGCCTGGAGTGCACCTCAATTTGCAACTAATGAAAAACTGTTTTTT.

The rearrangement joins TRBV5-8 to TRBJ2-7; D is undetermined. In germline, CDR1 is SGHTS, CDR2 YDEGEE. This CDR3 contains 10 residues. The V end was cut by 7 bases, the J end by 2 bases, with 4 bases between. The CDR3 region is CASGPYEQYF. CDR3 coding DNA: TGTGCCAGCGGGCCCTACGAGCAGTACTTC.

This clone has a handful of counts. V and J are TRBV25-1 and TRBJ2-5; D remains unclear. V was shortened by 2 bases and J by 4 bases, with 5 bases between the two germline ends. The CDR3 sequence is 12 residues long. Germline V gene lookup returns CDR1 MGHDK and CDR2 SYGVNS. The CDR3, as DNA: TGTGCCAGCAGTGAAAATTCAGAGACCCAGTACTTC. Residues: CASSENSETQYF.

This clone came up a few times. The chain is built from TRBV7-9 and TRBJ1-3; 7 bases are a match to TRBD1. The CDR3 is 17 amino acids. V was clipped by 5 bases and J by 4 bases; unmatched bases: 14. The germline CDR1 and CDR2 sequences are SEHNR and FQNEAQ (reference sequence). CDR3 loop: CASSQIQRQGTGNTIYF. The DNA for the CDR3 is TGTGCCAGCAGCCAAATTCAAAGACAGGGTACCGGAAACACCATATATTTT.

The rearrangement uses TRBV6-5 and TRBJ1-2, with 8 bases matching TRBD1. The V and J ends lost 6 bases and 4 bases, in that order; junction bases with no gene match: 10. Looked up from germline, CDR1 is MNHEY and CDR2 is SVGAGI. The CDR3 totals 15 residues. The CDR3: CASRGQDREGYGYTF. The DNA of the CDR3 is TGTGCCAGCAGGGGACAGGACAGGGAAGGCTATGGCTACACCTTC.

The rearrangement uses TRBV4-1 and TRBJ1-4; no clear D gene. CDR3 length: 17 residues. The V and J ends lost 1 base and 7 bases respectively, with 19 bases between them. Germline V gives CDR1 MGHRA, CDR2 YSYEKL. The CDR3 DNA reads TGCGCCAGCAGCCAAGTCGGCAAAGCTGCGGCGGGTGAAAAACTGTTTTTT. Translating gives CASSQVGKAAAGEKLFF.

CDR3 in amino acids: CASSLDQREDAKNIQYF. DNA of the CDR3: TGTGCCAGCAGCTTGGACCAGCGGGAGGACGCCAAAAACATTCAGTACTTC. The genes are TRBV5-4 and TRBJ2-4; 9 nucleotides line up with TRBD2. The germline V gene has CDR1 SGHNT and CDR2 YYREEE (reference sequence). With V trimmed by 0 bases and J by 1 base, 5 bases remained unmatched. This CDR3 is built from 17 residues.

This clone was found a few times. The chain couples TRBV28 to TRBJ1-5; weak D call: TRBD1 (6 bases). V lost 5 bases and J lost 6, with 20 bases in between. Germline V lookup: CDR1 MDHEN, CDR2 SYDVKM. This CDR3 has 16 residues. The CDR3, as DNA: TGTGCCAGCAGTCCCCTCCCGGGGGCAAGGGGTCAGCCCCAGCATTTT. This encodes CASSPLPGARGQPQHF.

This clone appeared a single time. The chain employs TRBV6-1 and TRBJ1-1; D is unclear. Germline V gives CDR1 MNHNS, CDR2 SASEGT. Trimming shortened V by 3 bases and J by 4 bases, and 9 bases separated the two germline ends. The CDR3 sequence is 13 residues long. This chain's CDR3 is CASSDGVGTEAFF. In nucleotides, the CDR3 is TGTGCCAGCAGTGACGGGGTAGGCACTGAAGCTTTCTTT.